The 2 T cell receptor beta chains below all came from one sample that was sequenced in a study of cytomegalovirus exposure and HLA in healthy donors. TCRdb's copy holds only in-frame clones and misses some; the assay was immunoSEQ multiplex PCR. The sample lists about 98,000 clones; about 90% were seen once. Sequencing was carried out using PBMCs. These receptor sequences come from a man aged 18 to 30 in good health and CMV-seropositive.

The J gene is TRBJ1-2, the V gene TRBV9; D might be TRBD1 (5 bases). The CDR3 has 14 residues. Germline V gives CDR1 SGDLS, CDR2 YYNGEE. V lost 4 bases and J lost 0, with 10 bases in between. The CDR3 DNA is TGTGCCAGCAGCATGACAGATGCTAACTATGGCTACACCTTC. Its protein is CASSMTDANYGYTF.

V is TRBV5-8 and J is TRBJ1-4, with TRBD1 matching 10 bases. Losses at the gene ends were 4 bases for V and 6 bases for J; bases not matched to a gene: 9. The CDR3 length is 16 residues. From germline, CDR1 is SGHTS and CDR2 YDEGEE. Here the CDR3 DNA reads TGTGCCAGCAGCGTAGACAGGGGGCCGAAGGATGAAAAACTGTTTTTT. Translated: CASSVDRGPKDEKLFF. The variable domain in full, with the rest retrieved from reference TRBV5-8 and TRBJ1-4, is EAGVTQSPTHLIKTRGQQATLRCSPISGHTSVYWYQQALGLGLQFLLWYDEGEERNRGNFPPRFSGRQFPNYSSELNVNALELEDSALYLCASSVDRGPKDEKLFFGSGTQLSVL.